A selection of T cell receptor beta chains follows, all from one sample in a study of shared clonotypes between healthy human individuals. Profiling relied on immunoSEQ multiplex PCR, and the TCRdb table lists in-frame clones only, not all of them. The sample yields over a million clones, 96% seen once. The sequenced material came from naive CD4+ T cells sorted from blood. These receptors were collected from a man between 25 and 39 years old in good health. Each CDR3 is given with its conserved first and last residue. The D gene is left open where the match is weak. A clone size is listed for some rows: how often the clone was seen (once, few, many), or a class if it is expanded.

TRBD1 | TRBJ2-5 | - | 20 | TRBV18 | CASSPPRRDSLSIDQETQYF | TGTGCCAGCTCACCACCGCGCCGGGACAGCCTTTCGATAGACCAAGAGACCCAGTACTTC
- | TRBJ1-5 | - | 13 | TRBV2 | CASTGQQNQPQHF | TGTGCCAGCACAGGACAGCAGAATCAGCCCCAGCATTTT
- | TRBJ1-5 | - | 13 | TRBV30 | CAWSSLRGQPQHF | TGTGCCTGGAGTAGCCTCCGAGGACAGCCCCAGCATTTT
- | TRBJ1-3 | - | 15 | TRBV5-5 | CASSLAGLFGNTIYF | TGTGCCAGCAGCTTGGCCGGTTTATTTGGAAACACCATATATTTT
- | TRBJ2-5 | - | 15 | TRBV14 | CASSQDLAPGETQYF | TGTGCCAGCAGCCAAGATTTGGCCCCTGGTGAGACCCAGTACTTC
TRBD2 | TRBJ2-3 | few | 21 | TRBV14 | CASSQERPGWLAGGPGDTQYF | TGTGCCAGCAGCCAAGAACGGCCGGGTTGGCTAGCGGGAGGGCCCGGAGATACGCAGTATTTT
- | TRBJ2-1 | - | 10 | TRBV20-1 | CSGKGLEQFF | TGCAGTGGAAAGGGGTTAGAGCAGTTCTTC
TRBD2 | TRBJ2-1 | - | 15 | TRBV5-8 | CASSLGTSQYNEQFF | TGTGCCAGCAGCTTGGGGACTAGCCAGTACAATGAGCAGTTCTTC
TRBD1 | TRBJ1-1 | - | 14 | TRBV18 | CASSGQGARTEAFF | TGTGCCAGCTCAGGACAGGGGGCGCGGACTGAAGCTTTCTTT
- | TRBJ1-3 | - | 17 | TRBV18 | CASSPVSVGPLGNTIYF | TGTGCCAGCTCACCCGTATCGGTGGGACCCTTAGGAAACACCATATATTTT
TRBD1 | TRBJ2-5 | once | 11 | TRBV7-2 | CASSLRDSQYF | TGTGCCAGCAGCTTAAGGGACAGCCAGTACTTC
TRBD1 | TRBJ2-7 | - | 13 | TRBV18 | CASSSTGPYEQYF | TGTGCCAGCTCATCGACAGGGCCCTACGAGCAGTACTTC
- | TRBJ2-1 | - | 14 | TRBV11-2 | CASSLGRQTVEQFF | TGTGCCAGCAGCCTAGGGAGGCAGACAGTAGAGCAGTTCTTC
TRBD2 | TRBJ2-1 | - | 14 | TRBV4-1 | CASSLQPSGLAQFF | TGCGCCAGCAGCCTACAGCCGTCGGGACTAGCTCAGTTCTTC
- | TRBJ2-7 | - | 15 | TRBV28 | CASTPSGQWSYEQYF | TGTGCCAGCACCCCTTCCGGACAGTGGAGCTACGAGCAGTACTTC
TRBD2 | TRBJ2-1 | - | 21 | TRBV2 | CASSVIGPGLAGGYAYNEQFF | TGTGCCAGCAGTGTAATAGGCCCGGGACTAGCGGGAGGATATGCCTACAATGAGCAGTTCTTC
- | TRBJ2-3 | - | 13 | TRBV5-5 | CASSSLPTDTQYF | TGTGCCAGCAGCTCCCTCCCCACAGATACGCAGTATTTT
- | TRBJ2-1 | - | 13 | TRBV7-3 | CASSSGSYNEQFF | TGTGCCAGCAGTTCGGGATCTTACAATGAGCAGTTCTTC
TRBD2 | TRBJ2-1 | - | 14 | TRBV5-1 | CASSTGLAGDEQFF | TGCGCCAGCAGCACGGGACTAGCGGGAGATGAGCAGTTCTTC
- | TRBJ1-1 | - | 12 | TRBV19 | CASSIARQKTFF | TGTGCCAGTAGTATAGCTCGACAGAAAACTTTCTTT
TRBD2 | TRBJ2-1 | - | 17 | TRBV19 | CASSVALAGGSYNEQFF | TGTGCCAGTAGTGTTGCGTTAGCGGGAGGGTCCTACAATGAGCAGTTCTTC
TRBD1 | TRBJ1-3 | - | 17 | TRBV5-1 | CASSLVGTGRSGNTIYF | TGCGCCAGCAGCTTGGTGGGGACAGGGAGATCTGGAAACACCATATATTTT
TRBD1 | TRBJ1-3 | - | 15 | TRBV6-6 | CATSTGQGPGNTIYF | TGTGCCACCTCGACGGGACAGGGACCTGGAAACACCATATATTTT
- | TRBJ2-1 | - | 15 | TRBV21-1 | CASSSDRETYNEQFF | TGTGCCAGCAGCAGCGACAGGGAGACCTACAATGAGCAGTTCTTC
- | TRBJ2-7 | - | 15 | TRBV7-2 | CASSNPRGRTYEQYF | TGTGCCAGCAGCAACCCCCGGGGAAGGACCTACGAGCAGTACTTC
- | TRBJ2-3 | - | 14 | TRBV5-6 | CASSFLQVTDTQYF | TGTGCCAGCAGCTTTCTACAGGTCACAGATACGCAGTATTTT
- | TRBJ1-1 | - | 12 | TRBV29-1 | CSVGGRAFGAFF | TGCAGCGTTGGGGGAAGGGCTTTTGGAGCTTTCTTT
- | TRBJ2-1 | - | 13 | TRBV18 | CASSPVGSILQFF | TGTGCCAGCTCACCAGTAGGCTCAATACTGCAGTTCTTC
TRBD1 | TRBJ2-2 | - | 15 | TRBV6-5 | CASRRQGANTGELFF | TGTGCCAGCAGAAGACAGGGGGCGAACACCGGGGAGCTGTTTTTT
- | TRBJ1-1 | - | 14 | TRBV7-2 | CASSLGRTRTEAFF | TGTGCCAGCAGCTTAGGAAGGACACGCACTGAAGCTTTCTTT
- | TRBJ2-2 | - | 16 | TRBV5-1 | CASSWLSSGDTGELFF | TGCGCCAGCAGCTGGTTGTCTAGTGGGGACACCGGGGAGCTGTTTTTT
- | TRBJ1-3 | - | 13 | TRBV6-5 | CASSYFPGNTIYF | TGTGCCAGCAGTTACTTCCCGGGAAACACCATATATTTT
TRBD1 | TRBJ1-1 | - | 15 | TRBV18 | CASSPSGQGNTEAFF | TGTGCCAGCTCACCGTCCGGACAGGGGAACACTGAAGCTTTCTTT